The rows below give T cell receptor beta chains drawn from one sample of a study of cytomegalovirus exposure and HLA in healthy donors. This table comes from immunoSEQ multiplex PCR, and its TCRdb copy is limited to in-frame clones, with some not included. The table has 100,000 or so clones, about 74% seen once. The source material was PBMCs. These receptors were obtained from a female donor in good health and CMV-seronegative. Both conserved end residues are part of each CDR3. Each record gives: CDR3 protein, CDR3 DNA, V gene, clone size, D gene, J gene. A D gene is named only where the DNA matches it firmly. Some rows mark clone size as missing; the rest say once, few, many or name a class of expanded clone.

cdr3_aa: CASSLISWGGSYNEQFF; cdr3_nt: TGTGCCAGCAGCCTCATCTCCTGGGGGGGATCCTACAATGAGCAGTTCTTC; v_call: TRBV5-4; clone_size: -; d_call: TRBD2; j_call: TRBJ2-1
cdr3_aa: CSVDQQGDTGELFF; cdr3_nt: TGCAGCGTTGATCAACAGGGGGACACCGGGGAGCTGTTTTTT; v_call: TRBV29-1; clone_size: -; d_call: TRBD1; j_call: TRBJ2-2
cdr3_aa: CASSLERTYEQYF; cdr3_nt: TGTGCCAGCAGCTTAGAACGGACTTACGAGCAGTACTTC; v_call: TRBV13; clone_size: -; d_call: -; j_call: TRBJ2-7
cdr3_aa: CASSYMTGEYGYTF; cdr3_nt: TGTGCCAGCAGCTATATGACAGGGGAATATGGCTACACCTTC; v_call: TRBV6-5; clone_size: -; d_call: TRBD1; j_call: TRBJ1-2
cdr3_aa: CASSLTGTTNTGELFF; cdr3_nt: TGTGCCAGCAGCCTAACCGGGACTACAAACACCGGGGAGCTGTTTTTT; v_call: TRBV13; clone_size: -; d_call: TRBD2; j_call: TRBJ2-2
cdr3_aa: CASSLGQPNEQFF; cdr3_nt: TGCGCCAGCAGCTTGGGACAGCCCAATGAGCAGTTCTTC; v_call: TRBV5-1; clone_size: few; d_call: -; j_call: TRBJ2-1
cdr3_aa: CASSPTIGTGGATQYF; cdr3_nt: TGCGCCAGCAGCCCGACTATCGGGACAGGGGGCGCCACGCAGTATTTT; v_call: TRBV5-1; clone_size: -; d_call: TRBD1; j_call: TRBJ2-3
cdr3_aa: CASSQDHRDGNTIYF; cdr3_nt: TGCGCCAGCAGCCAAGACCACAGGGATGGAAACACCATATATTTT; v_call: TRBV4-3; clone_size: -; d_call: -; j_call: TRBJ1-3
cdr3_aa: CASSLVSYGDYEQYF; cdr3_nt: TGTGCCAGCAGCTTAGTCTCGTATGGGGACTACGAGCAGTACTTC; v_call: TRBV7-8; clone_size: -; d_call: -; j_call: TRBJ2-7
cdr3_aa: CAWSGNRGETQYF; cdr3_nt: TGTGCCTGGAGTGGAAACAGGGGCGAGACCCAGTACTTC; v_call: TRBV30; clone_size: -; d_call: TRBD1; j_call: TRBJ2-5
cdr3_aa: CASRLVDAGCTDTQYF; cdr3_nt: TGTGCAAGTCGCTTAGTTGACGCGGGCTGCACAGATACGCAGTATTTT; v_call: TRBV12-2; clone_size: -; d_call: -; j_call: TRBJ2-3
cdr3_aa: CASSFWGQGETDTQYF; cdr3_nt: TGTGCCAGCAGCTTCTGGGGACAGGGTGAGACAGATACGCAGTATTTT; v_call: TRBV13; clone_size: -; d_call: TRBD1; j_call: TRBJ2-3
cdr3_aa: CASGGTAQETQYF; cdr3_nt: TGTGCCAGCGGCGGGACAGCTCAAGAGACCCAGTACTTC; v_call: TRBV27; clone_size: -; d_call: -; j_call: TRBJ2-5
cdr3_aa: CASSIEQLNQPQHF; cdr3_nt: TGTGCCAGTAGTATAGAACAGCTCAATCAGCCCCAGCATTTT; v_call: TRBV19; clone_size: -; d_call: -; j_call: TRBJ1-5
cdr3_aa: CASPDRSLAGELFF; cdr3_nt: TGTGCCAGCCCGGACAGAAGCCTCGCCGGGGAGCTGTTTTTT; v_call: TRBV6-6; clone_size: -; d_call: -; j_call: TRBJ2-2
cdr3_aa: CASSSTGGADTQYF; cdr3_nt: TGTGCCAGCAGTTCCACAGGGGGGGCAGATACGCAGTATTTT; v_call: TRBV6-5; clone_size: once; d_call: -; j_call: TRBJ2-3
cdr3_aa: CASKGRDTEDSPLHF; cdr3_nt: TGTGCCAGTAAGGGGAGGGACACTGAGGATTCACCCCTCCACTTT; v_call: TRBV10-3; clone_size: once; d_call: -; j_call: TRBJ1-6
cdr3_aa: CAWSPRPGQLQETQYF; cdr3_nt: TGTGCCTGGAGTCCAAGACCGGGACAGCTTCAAGAGACCCAGTACTTC; v_call: TRBV30; clone_size: -; d_call: TRBD1; j_call: TRBJ2-5
cdr3_aa: CASSLHGKNTGELFF; cdr3_nt: TGTGCCAGCAGTTTACACGGGAAAAACACCGGGGAGCTGTTTTTT; v_call: TRBV27; clone_size: -; d_call: -; j_call: TRBJ2-2
cdr3_aa: CASSLDGTRNTEAFF; cdr3_nt: TGTGCCAGCAGCTTAGACGGGACAAGGAACACTGAAGCTTTCTTT; v_call: TRBV7-9; clone_size: -; d_call: -; j_call: TRBJ1-1
cdr3_aa: CASSGGVPNTEAFF; cdr3_nt: TGTGCCAGCAGCGGAGGAGTCCCGAACACTGAAGCTTTCTTT; v_call: TRBV9; clone_size: -; d_call: -; j_call: TRBJ1-1
cdr3_aa: CASSQNGLAGTGANVLTF; cdr3_nt: TGCGCCAGCAGCCAAAATGGACTAGCGGGGACTGGGGCCAACGTCCTGACTTTC; v_call: TRBV5-1; clone_size: -; d_call: TRBD2; j_call: TRBJ2-6
cdr3_aa: CATDGWTEAFF; cdr3_nt: TGTGCCACTGACGGGTGGACTGAAGCTTTCTTT; v_call: TRBV11-2; clone_size: -; d_call: -; j_call: TRBJ1-1
cdr3_aa: CASSPPGRDTQYF; cdr3_nt: TGTGCCAGCAGTCCTCCGGGTCGCGATACGCAGTATTTT; v_call: TRBV7-4; clone_size: -; d_call: -; j_call: TRBJ2-3
cdr3_aa: CASRAQSTGYEQYF; cdr3_nt: TGCGCCAGCAGAGCTCAATCAACAGGCTACGAGCAGTACTTC; v_call: TRBV5-1; clone_size: once; d_call: -; j_call: TRBJ2-7
cdr3_aa: CASGPRDRSTQPQHF; cdr3_nt: TGTGCCAGCGGTCCCCGGGACAGAAGTACTCAGCCCCAGCATTTT; v_call: TRBV6-1; clone_size: few; d_call: TRBD1; j_call: TRBJ1-5
cdr3_aa: CASSTLGGAGANVLTF; cdr3_nt: TGTGCCAGCAGCACCCTGGGGGGAGCTGGGGCCAACGTCCTGACTTTC; v_call: TRBV9; clone_size: -; d_call: -; j_call: TRBJ2-6
cdr3_aa: CSVDPGFGGELFF; cdr3_nt: TGCAGCGTTGACCCGGGGTTTGGCGGGGAGCTGTTTTTT; v_call: TRBV29-1; clone_size: -; d_call: -; j_call: TRBJ2-2
cdr3_aa: CAIRPSGGGYEQYF; cdr3_nt: TGTGCCATCAGGCCTAGCGGGGGCGGTTACGAGCAGTACTTC; v_call: TRBV10-3; clone_size: -; d_call: TRBD2; j_call: TRBJ2-7
cdr3_aa: CAYVGQGVTEAFF; cdr3_nt: TGTGCCTACGTGGGGCAGGGGGTTACTGAAGCTTTCTTT; v_call: TRBV30; clone_size: -; d_call: TRBD1; j_call: TRBJ1-1
cdr3_aa: CASSQDALRTDTQYF; cdr3_nt: TGCGCCAGCAGCCAAGATGCCCTACGGACAGATACGCAGTATTTT; v_call: TRBV4-1; clone_size: once; d_call: -; j_call: TRBJ2-3
cdr3_aa: CASNQGRNEKLFF; cdr3_nt: TGTGCCAGCAATCAGGGGCGTAATGAAAAACTGTTTTTT; v_call: TRBV6-6; clone_size: -; d_call: -; j_call: TRBJ1-4
cdr3_aa: CASRNGGSPYTEAFF; cdr3_nt: TGTGCCAGCAGGAATGGGGGGTCCCCTTACACTGAAGCTTTCTTT; v_call: TRBV9; clone_size: -; d_call: -; j_call: TRBJ1-1
cdr3_aa: CSVESWGVDGYTF; cdr3_nt: TGCAGCGTTGAATCGTGGGGGGTGGATGGCTACACCTTC; v_call: TRBV29-1; clone_size: -; d_call: -; j_call: TRBJ1-2
cdr3_aa: CASSLGGTYYEQYF; cdr3_nt: TGTGCCAGCAGCTTGGGAGGGACTTACTACGAGCAGTACTTC; v_call: TRBV5-6; clone_size: few; d_call: -; j_call: TRBJ2-7
cdr3_aa: CAWNRGVGELFF; cdr3_nt: TGTGCCTGGAACAGGGGGGTCGGGGAGCTGTTTTTT; v_call: TRBV30; clone_size: -; d_call: TRBD1; j_call: TRBJ2-2
cdr3_aa: CASSARDRNTDTQYF; cdr3_nt: TGTGCCAGCAGTGCCCGGGACAGAAACACAGATACGCAGTATTTT; v_call: TRBV6-5; clone_size: -; d_call: TRBD1; j_call: TRBJ2-3
cdr3_aa: CASSPIGGSSYNEQFF; cdr3_nt: TGTGCCAGCAGCCCGATAGGGGGTAGCTCCTACAATGAGCAGTTCTTC; v_call: TRBV9; clone_size: -; d_call: -; j_call: TRBJ2-1
cdr3_aa: CASSPASYEQYF; cdr3_nt: TGTGCCAGCTCACCGGCCAGTTACGAGCAGTACTTC; v_call: TRBV18; clone_size: -; d_call: -; j_call: TRBJ2-7
cdr3_aa: CASSLFGGGANTGELFF; cdr3_nt: TGCGCCAGCAGCTTGTTCGGCGGGGGGGCGAACACCGGGGAGCTGTTTTTT; v_call: TRBV5-1; clone_size: -; d_call: TRBD2; j_call: TRBJ2-2